Listed below are T cell receptor beta chains from one sample, sequenced in a study of blood T cell repertoires in COVID-19. The data were produced by immunoSEQ multiplex PCR, yet TCRdb's version contains in-frame clones alone and is incomplete. The profile covers fewer than 200,000 clones, with approximately 80% appearing a single time and 9.5% to 12% taken by the ten largest. The sample was peripheral blood. The origin of the receptors is a woman aged 40-49 years with COVID-19, enrolled during active disease. CDR3s include the opening cysteine and the closing phenylalanine or tryptophan. D genes are given only for firm matches. The size field is filled for only some rows; it gives once, few, many or a size class.

abundance	v_gene	len	d_gene	j_gene	CDR3aa	CDR3nt
NA	TRBV6-2/TRBV6-3	20	TRBD2	TRBJ2-1	CASSYSKGRYSGRKNNEQFF	TGTGCCAGCAGTTACTCGAAGGGGAGGTATAGCGGGAGAAAGAACAATGAGCAGTTCTTC
NA	TRBV27	16	NA	TRBJ2-1	CASSLFWGDQYNEQFF	TGTGCCAGCAGTTTATTTTGGGGGGACCAATACAATGAGCAGTTCTTC
NA	TRBV11-2	15	NA	TRBJ2-3	CASSLNPPGTDTQYF	TGTGCCAGCAGCTTAAATCCCCCAGGCACAGATACGCAGTATTTT
NA	TRBV7-3	15	TRBD1	TRBJ2-2	CASSRGTDNTGELFF	TGTGCCAGCAGCCGAGGGACAGATAACACCGGGGAGCTGTTTTTT
NA	TRBV19	14	TRBD2	TRBJ2-1	CASSTTSGYNEQFF	TGTGCCAGTAGTACGACTAGCGGGTACAATGAGCAGTTCTTC
many	TRBV2	14	NA	TRBJ2-2	CASSLDRNTGELFF	TGTGCCAGCAGTTTGGACAGAAACACCGGGGAGCTGTTTTTT
few	TRBV27	12	NA	TRBJ2-2	CASSFNFGELFF	TGTGCCAGCAGTTTCAATTTCGGGGAGCTGTTTTTT
NA	TRBV5-1	19	TRBD1	TRBJ2-3	CASSNNRGWRSGQTDTQYF	TGCGCCAGCAGCAACAACAGGGGGTGGAGGTCGGGCCAGACAGATACGCAGTATTTT
NA	TRBV27	13	NA	TRBJ1-5	CASSLTSHQPQHF	TGTGCCAGCAGTCTCACGAGTCATCAGCCCCAGCATTTT
NA	TRBV2	14	NA	TRBJ1-6	CASSELQINSPLHF	TGTGCCAGCAGTGAACTACAGATTAATTCACCCCTCCACTTT